These 28 T cell receptor beta chains were sequenced from one sample in a study of blood T cell repertoires in COVID-19. The repertoire was sequenced with immunoSEQ multiplex PCR; TCRdb's copy has only in-frame clones and lacks some. The table records tens of thousands of clones, roughly 92% of them present only once. The specimen sequenced was peripheral blood. Receptors originate from a man aged 50 to 60 with COVID-19, enrolled during active disease.

The chain employs TRBV12-3 or TRBV12-4 and TRBJ2-2; maybe TRBD1 (5 bases). The CDR3 runs 13 residues. The V gene lost 6 bases and the J gene lost 3 bases, with 8 bases spanning the gap. The CDR3 sequence is CASSIQDTGELFF. CDR3 bases: TGTGCCAGCAGCATACAGGACACCGGGGAGCTGTTTTTT.

The V and J genes are TRBV6-5 and TRBJ1-1; weak D call: TRBD1 (5 bases). The V and J ends lost 4 bases and 5 bases respectively, with 8 bases between them. The germline CDR1 and CDR2 sequences are MNHEY and SVGAGI. CDR3 length: 12 residues. CDR3: CASSFGGTEAFF. The CDR3 DNA reads TGTGCCAGCAGTTTCGGGGGAACTGAAGCTTTCTTT.

This chain joins TRBV5-1 and TRBJ2-7, with a weak D call TRBD2 (6 bases). The CDR3 has 13 amino acids. CDR1 and CDR2 (germline): SGHRS, YFSETQ. Trimming left V 8 bases short and J 0 bases short, with 12 bases between. Written as DNA, the CDR3 is TGCGCCAGTTGTAGCGGTAGCTCCTACGAGCAGTACTTC. This sequence encodes CASCSGSSYEQYF.

J is TRBJ1-5 and V is TRBV7-2; D is uncertain. Trimming left V 2 bases short and J 1 base short, with 12 bases between. Germline loops: CDR1 SGHTA, CDR2 FQGNSA. CDR3 length: 16 amino acids. As DNA, the CDR3 is TGTGCCAGCAGCTTAAGTTTTGGGCAGAGCAATCAGCCCCAGCATTTT. It yields the protein CASSLSFGQSNQPQHF.

The V gene is TRBV11-2, the J gene TRBJ2-5; TRBD1 aligns across 12 bases. CDR1 and CDR2 from the germline V gene are SGHAT and FQNNGV. Unmatched junction bases numbered 7, after V lost 3 bases and J lost 2 bases. The CDR3 contains 17 residues. DNA of the CDR3: TGTGCCAGCAGCTTTCCCTGGGACAGGGGGCCGCAAGAGACCCAGTACTTC. Protein sequence: CASSFPWDRGPQETQYF.

The J gene is TRBJ2-2, the V gene TRBV18, with D possibly matching TRBD1 (5 bases). Germline assignment: CDR1 KGHSH and CDR2 LQKENI. V dropped 1 base and J dropped 2 bases, with 8 bases sitting between them. This CDR3 region has 15 residues. CDR3 DNA sequence: TGTGCCAGCTCACCACTGGACATTAACACCGGGGAGCTGTTTTTT. Protein sequence: CASSPLDINTGELFF.

Of note for this clone: This sample includes further DNA sequences coding for the same CDR3. The rearrangement joins TRBV2 to TRBJ2-2; TRBD2 matches at 10 bases. Germline V CDR1 and CDR2: SNHLY, FYNNEI. V shed 4 bases, J shed 5 bases, and the junction held 4 bases outside the gene matches. The CDR3 loop spans 15 amino acids. The CDR3 region has the DNA TGTGCCAGCAGTGTGCTAGCGGGAGATACCGGGGAGCTGTTTTTT. Its translation is CASSVLAGDTGELFF.

The chain couples TRBV20-1 to TRBJ1-4; D is ambiguous. V was shortened by 6 bases and J by 7 bases, with 15 bases between the two germline ends. CDR3 length equals 13 residues. The V gene's germline CDR1 is DFQATT and CDR2 SNEGSKA (reference sequence). As DNA, the CDR3 is TGCAGTGCCAGTGGAAGCTTTTCTGAAAAACTGTTTTTT. This codes for CSASGSFSEKLFF.

This chain links TRBV3-1 (or the pseudogene TRBV3-2) with TRBJ1-1, with 7 bases fitting TRBD1. Per the germline V gene, CDR1 is LGHDT and CDR2 is YNNKEL (reference sequence). V dropped 0 bases and J dropped 0; count of bases not matched to a gene: 7. The CDR3 is 17 amino acids. CDR3 sequence reads: CASSQDRVQGLNTEAFF. The CDR3, as DNA: TGTGCCAGCAGCCAAGATCGTGTACAGGGGTTGAACACTGAAGCTTTCTTT.

The gene calls are TRBV19 and TRBJ1-5; maybe TRBD1 (6 bases). Germline V lookup: CDR1 LNHDA, CDR2 SQIVND (reference sequence). V lost 3 bases to trimming and J lost 3 bases, with 9 bases between them. The CDR3 totals 14 residues. CDR3 loop: CASSMWGLNQPQHF. The CDR3 nucleotides read TGTGCCAGTAGTATGTGGGGGCTCAATCAGCCCCAGCATTTT.

This chain joins TRBV7-8 and TRBJ2-7; 8 nucleotides agree with TRBD2. V gave up 6 bases and J gave up 2 bases; unmatched junction bases: 9. The CDR3 is 15 residues long. Germline-derived CDR1 and CDR2 are SGHVS and FQNEAQ. The CDR3 reads CASSWNSGTTYEQYF. The CDR3 DNA reads as TGTGCCAGCAGTTGGAATAGCGGGACCACCTACGAGCAGTACTTC.

Only a few counts were recorded for this clone. The chain is built from TRBV4-1 and TRBJ2-7; 8 bases fit TRBD2. V lost 0 bases, J lost 0 bases, and 10 bases stayed unmatched. Germline CDR1 and CDR2: MGHRA and YSYEKL. This CDR3 has 18 amino acids. DNA for the CDR3: TGCGCCAGCAGCCAAGATGAGTCCGCGGGAGGCCTCTCCTACGAGCAGTACTTC. Residues: CASSQDESAGGLSYEQYF.

This clone appeared once. V and J are TRBV5-1 and TRBJ2-1; D perhaps matches TRBD2 (5 bases). V lost 4 bases and J 0 bases, leaving 14 bases between the germline ends. The CDR3 contains 16 residues. CDR1 SGHRS and CDR2 YFSETQ come from the germline V gene. CDR3 amino acids: CASSPGGGLSYNEQFF. DNA of the CDR3: TGCGCCAGCAGCCCTGGAGGCGGCCTCTCCTACAATGAGCAGTTCTTC.

CDR3 bases: TGTGCCAGCAGTGGCAACAGGGTTTCTAGCACAGATACGCAGTATTTT. It specifies CASSGNRVSSTDTQYF. The rearrangement joins TRBV6-1 to TRBJ2-3; possibly TRBD1 for D (6 bases). Germline CDR1 MNHNS, CDR2 SASEGT. CDR3 length equals 16 residues. Trimming removed 4 bases from V and 0 bases from J, with 14 bases in between.

The chain recombines TRBV24-1 with TRBJ2-5, with a tentative D call TRBD2 (5 bases). Germline CDR1 KGHDR, CDR2 SFDVKD. Trimming stripped 3 bases from V and 1 base from J, with 11 bases between. The CDR3 spans 15 residues. DNA of the CDR3: TGTGCCACCAGTGATACGGGCGGGCTCCAAGAGACCCAGTACTTC. Amino acid sequence: CATSDTGGLQETQYF.

The chain couples TRBV7-2 to TRBJ2-3, with 9 bases that match TRBD2. V lost 1 base, J lost 5 bases, and 4 bases stayed unmatched. The CDR3 contains 15 residues. Germline-derived CDR1 and CDR2 are SGHTA and FQGNSA. The CDR3 coding sequence is TGTGCCAGCAGCTTAGGGCGGGGGGGGATAGATACGCAGTATTTT. It encodes CASSLGRGGIDTQYF.

V gene TRBV5-1 combines with J gene TRBJ2-2; the D gene is possibly TRBD2 (6 bases). V was shortened by 0 bases and J by 1 base, with 7 bases between the two germline ends. Germline values: CDR1 SGHRS, CDR2 YFSETQ. CDR3 length equals 15 residues. The CDR3 sequence is CASSLGDLNTGELFF. The CDR3 DNA is TGCGCCAGCAGCTTGGGGGACTTGAACACCGGGGAGCTGTTTTTT.

In this sample, this clone turned up a few times. J is TRBJ2-7 and V is TRBV2; D possibly corresponds to TRBD1 (6 bases). From germline, CDR1 is SNHLY and CDR2 FYNNEI. Trimming stripped 8 bases from V and 2 bases from J, with 10 bases between. The CDR3 has 12 residues. The CDR3 loop reads CASLTGPYEQYF. DNA of the CDR3: TGTGCCAGCCTGACAGGTCCCTACGAGCAGTACTTC.

The chain links TRBV25-1 to TRBJ2-1; TRBD2 aligns across 8 bases. Germline V gene data show CDR1 as MGHDK and CDR2 as SYGVNS. CDR3 length: 14 residues. With V trimmed by 6 bases and J by 4 bases, 5 bases remained unmatched. CDR3 protein: CASRWREVYNEQFF. The CDR3 coding sequence is TGTGCCAGCAGGTGGCGGGAGGTATACAATGAGCAGTTCTTC.

This chain uses TRBV6-2 or TRBV6-3 with TRBJ1-2; 7 bases fit TRBD1. The CDR3 is 14 residues long. The germline CDR1 and CDR2 sequences are MNHEY and SVGEGT. Trimming cost V 5 bases and J 11 bases; bases outside gene matches: 14. In DNA, the CDR3 is TGTGCCAGCAGTGATCCGAGACAGGGTGATCCTTACACCTTC. This sequence encodes CASSDPRQGDPYTF.

V and J are TRBV19 and TRBJ1-5; D is unclear. The germline gives CDR1 LNHDA, CDR2 SQIVND (reference sequence). The CDR3 has 16 residues. V lost 2 bases and J 4 bases, leaving 15 bases between the germline ends. The CDR3 spells CASSILPVQANQPQHF. In DNA form, the CDR3 reads TGTGCCAGTAGTATACTCCCTGTGCAGGCAAATCAGCCCCAGCATTTT. The complete variable domain, with remaining parts taken from reference TRBV19 and TRBJ1-5, reads DGGITQSPKYLFRKEGQNVTLSCEQNLNHDAMYWYRQDPGQGLRLIYYSQIVNDFQKGDIAEGYSVSREKKESFPLTVTSAQKNPTAFYLCASSILPVQANQPQHFGDGTRLSIL.

J is TRBJ1-4 and V is TRBV5-1, with a tentative D call TRBD1 (5 bases). The CDR3 runs to 14 residues. Germline lookup yields CDR1 SGHRS and CDR2 YFSETQ. V lost 4 bases, J lost 3 bases, and 10 bases lay in between. The CDR3 spells CASSRGGSNEKLFF. The CDR3 coding sequence is TGCGCCAGCAGCAGGGGAGGTTCTAATGAAAAACTGTTTTTT.

In this sample, this clone turned up once. The chain couples TRBV28 to TRBJ2-3, with 9 bases aligning to TRBD2. This CDR3 spans 15 amino acids. V lost 10 bases to trimming and J lost 0 bases; unmatched junction nucleotides: 8. Germline V gives CDR1 MDHEN, CDR2 SYDVKM. CDR3 loop: CATCSGSVSTDTQYF. The CDR3 coding sequence is TGTGCCACCTGTAGCGGGAGTGTGAGCACAGATACGCAGTATTTT.

V and J are TRBV20-1 and TRBJ2-5; no clear D gene. Germline values: CDR1 DFQATT, CDR2 SNEGSKA (reference sequence). Deletions cut 3 bases from V and 5 bases from J, with 7 bases between. This CDR3 region has 11 residues. The CDR3 DNA is TGCAGTGCTAGGACTCCGGAGACCCAGTACTTC. Translation gives CSARTPETQYF.

This clone was detected once. The gene calls are TRBV7-9 and TRBJ2-1; unclear D gene. The CDR3 spans 13 residues. Looked up from germline, CDR1 is SEHNR and CDR2 is FQNEAQ (reference sequence). The V and J ends lost 5 bases and 6 bases respectively, with 11 bases between them. The CDR3 protein is CASSPPLRNEQFF. CDR3 DNA: TGTGCCAGCAGCCCACCACTTCGCAATGAGCAGTTCTTC.

The gene calls are TRBV5-8 and TRBJ2-1, with 12 bases identical to TRBD2. Trimming at V came to 9 bases and at J to 8 bases, leaving 15 bases not matched to a gene. Looked up from germline, CDR1 is SGHTS and CDR2 is YDEGEE. The length of the CDR3 is 16 residues. This CDR3 reads CAKRGPLAGGPYEQFF. The CDR3 bases are TGTGCCAAAAGAGGGCCTCTAGCGGGAGGGCCCTATGAGCAGTTCTTC.

V is TRBV28 and J is TRBJ1-1; unclear D gene. Trimming took off 6 bases at V and 6 bases at J, with 11 bases between the two ends. Germline V gene data show CDR1 as MDHEN and CDR2 as SYDVKM. The CDR3 totals 12 residues. CDR3 nucleotides: TGTGCCAGCAGCCTGGGAGGGTCTGAAGCTTTCTTT. Encoded protein: CASSLGGSEAFF.

This clone came up once. This chain connects TRBV18 to TRBJ1-1; the D is unclear. V dropped 5 bases and J dropped 3 bases, with 16 bases sitting between them. The germline gives CDR1 KGHSH, CDR2 LQKENI. This CDR3 contains 15 residues. This CDR3 reads CASSAAEGADTEAFF. The CDR3 coding sequence is TGTGCCAGCTCAGCGGCGGAGGGAGCGGACACTGAAGCTTTCTTT.